This entry lists 8 T cell receptor beta chains sequenced from one sample in a study of vaccination effects on CD4 cells after COVID-19. Using viral peptide pools, the ViraFEST assay grew out antigen-specific CD4+ T cells prior to sequencing. Following an approximately eleven-day culture, CD4+ T cells were purified. Participants received two doses of either the BNT162b2 or mRNA-1273 vaccine. For these receptors, no antigen is known. Produced via immunoSEQ multiplex PCR; TCRdb's table is partial and in-frame only. The profile shows some 74,000 clones, approximately 82% of them singletons. Sequencing used CD4+ T cells from PBMCs cultured with HCoV-229E spike peptides, obtained after COVID-19 vaccination. The receptors derive from a human donor who received a COVID-19 vaccine.

J is TRBJ2-4 and V is TRBV24-1; a possible D gene is TRBD2 (5 bases). Germline V gives CDR1 KGHDR, CDR2 SFDVKD. This CDR3 has 14 amino acids. V was cut by 4 bases and J by 1 base, with 7 bases left in between. The CDR3, as DNA: TGTGCCACCAGTGAGCCGGGGGCCAAAAACATTCAGTACTTC. It is translated as CATSEPGAKNIQYF.

This clone turned up a few times. This chain links TRBV5-1 with TRBJ1-3; D remains ambiguous. The CDR3 is 15 residues long. The germline V gene encodes CDR1 SGHRS and CDR2 YFSETQ. V lost 1 base and J lost 0, with 8 bases in between. CDR3 nucleotide sequence: TGCGCCAGCAGCTTGCGTGGGAGCTCTGGAAACACCATATATTTT. Its protein is CASSLRGSSGNTIYF.

The gene calls are TRBV9 and TRBJ1-3; perhaps TRBD1 as D (5 bases). Trimming cost V 0 bases and J 7 bases, with 23 bases left between them. CDR1 SGDLS and CDR2 YYNGEE come from the germline V gene. CDR3 length equals 18 residues. CDR3 in amino acids: CASSVAGEPPTLRNTIYF. The CDR3 region has the DNA TGTGCCAGCAGCGTAGCGGGGGAACCCCCCACTCTTCGGAACACCATATATTTT. The complete variable domain, with remaining parts taken from reference TRBV9 and TRBJ1-3, reads DSGVTQTPKHLITATGQRVTLRCSPRSGDLSVYWYQQSLDQGLQFLIQYYNGEERAKGNILERFSAQQFPDLHSELNLSSLELGDSALYFCASSVAGEPPTLRNTIYFGEGSWLTVV.

This clone was counted between two and nine times. The CDR3 reads CASSLTGDTEAFF. DNA of the CDR3: TGTGCCAGCAGCTTAACGGGGGACACTGAAGCTTTCTTT. The gene calls are TRBV7-3 and TRBJ1-1; D is perhaps TRBD1 (5 bases). Germline V gives CDR1 SGHTA, CDR2 FQGTGA. V dropped 0 bases and J dropped 3 bases, with 5 bases sitting between them. This CDR3 comprises 13 residues.

The chain joins TRBV5-1 to TRBJ1-1, with D maybe TRBD1 (5 bases). The CDR3 contains 15 residues. Germline CDR1 reads SGHRS; CDR2 reads YFSETQ. The germline V and J ends were trimmed by 1 base and 1 base, with 11 bases remaining between them. The CDR3 DNA sequence: TGCGCCAGCAGCTTGCTTGGGGGAGAGAACACTGAAGCTTTCTTT. Protein sequence: CASSLLGGENTEAFF.

This clone was seen a single time. The gene calls are TRBV7-2 and TRBJ2-2; possibly TRBD1 for D (6 bases). Germline V gene data show CDR1 as SGHTA and CDR2 as FQGNSA. CDR3 length equals 17 residues. Trimming cost V 4 bases and J 0 bases, with 15 bases left between them. CDR3 bases: TGTGCCAGCAGCTCCCAGTCCGGGACAACGAACACCGGGGAGCTGTTTTTT. Amino acids: CASSSQSGTTNTGELFF.

Comments on this clone: The same CDR3 is also encoded by other DNA sequences in this sample. The V and J genes are TRBV5-1 and TRBJ1-5, with D possibly matching TRBD1 (6 bases). V was shortened by 0 bases and J by 2 bases, with 6 bases between the two germline ends. This CDR3 is built from 14 residues. The V gene's germline CDR1 is SGHRS and CDR2 YFSETQ. CDR3 nucleotides: TGCGCCAGCAGCTTGGGGACAGGCAATCAGCCCCAGCATTTT. Its translation is CASSLGTGNQPQHF. The full variable domain, with the rest looked up from reference TRBV5-1 and TRBJ1-5, is KAGVTQTPRYLIKTRGQQVTLSCSPISGHRSVSWYQQTPGQGLQFLFEYFSETQRNKGNFPGRFSGRQFSNSRSEMNVSTLELGDSALYLCASSLGTGNQPQHFGDGTRLSIL.

This clone was recorded a few times. CDR3 residues: CASSPSASGGQETQYF. In DNA form, the CDR3 reads TGTGCCAGTAGTCCCTCCGCTAGCGGCGGCCAAGAGACCCAGTACTTC. The chain joins TRBV19 to TRBJ2-5; 7 bases line up with TRBD2. V lost 5 bases and J lost 1; bases outside the gene matches: 10. The CDR3 spans 16 residues. CDR1 is LNHDA and CDR2 is SQIVND in the germline V gene (reference sequence).